These T cell receptor beta chains were read from a single sample in a study of breast tumors, draining lymph nodes, adjacent tissues. MiXCR, run by TCRdb on the multiplex PCR reads, gives a single entry per CDR3 protein. The data contain about 230,000 distinct CDR3 sequences, about a third of them seen just once; the ten biggest clones take up around 1.4%. The sequencing input was axillary lymph node tissue. These TCRs come from a female donor with breast cancer. Some clones in this sample may be carry-over from other donors' samples. Both conserved end residues are part of each CDR3. Each record gives: V gene, D gene, J gene, clone size, CDR3 DNA, CDR3 protein. D genes are given only for firm matches. Expanded clones get a size class; other rows say once, few or many, or leave the size out.

V: TRBV5-6
D: TRBD1
J: TRBJ2-7
size: NA
DNA: TGTGCCAGCAGCTTACGGCAGGGGGTCTACGAGCAGTGCTTC
CDR3: CASSLRQGVYEQCF

V: TRBV10-3
D: NA
J: TRBJ2-2
size: many
DNA: TGTGCCATCAGCTCCGGGACTCGTAACACCGGGGAGCTGTTTTTT
CDR3: CAISSGTRNTGELFF

V: TRBV6-5
D: NA
J: TRBJ2-3
size: many
DNA: TGTGCCAGCAGTTACTTTAGGGCTAGCACAGATACGCAGTATTTT
CDR3: CASSYFRASTDTQYF

V: TRBV12-3/TRBV12-4
D: TRBD2
J: TRBJ2-2
size: few
DNA: TGTGCCAGCAGTTTCTTGCCTAGCGGGCCCACCGGGGAGCTGTTTTTT
CDR3: CASSFLPSGPTGELFF

V: TRBV15
D: TRBD1
J: TRBJ2-7
size: many
DNA: TGTGCCACCAGCAGTGGGACAGGAAAGCAGTACTTC
CDR3: CATSSGTGKQYF

V: TRBV6-1
D: NA
J: TRBJ1-2
size: many
DNA: TGTGCCAGCAGTGAAGGCCCCGGGATGGGCTATGGCTACACCTTC
CDR3: CASSEGPGMGYGYTF

V: TRBV20-1
D: NA
J: TRBJ1-1
size: NA
DNA: TGCAGTGCTATCGCGGGAAATCGTAACACTGAAGCTTTCTTT
CDR3: CSAIAGNRNTEAFF

V: TRBV7-9
D: NA
J: TRBJ1-2
size: many
DNA: TGTGCCAGCAGCTTAACGGGAGAGGCTAACTATGGCTACACCTTC
CDR3: CASSLTGEANYGYTF

V: TRBV3-1
D: TRBD2
J: TRBJ2-3
size: many
DNA: TGTGCCAGCAGACTCATAGCGGGAGGGGACACAGATACGCAGTATTTT
CDR3: CASRLIAGGDTDTQYF

V: TRBV19
D: NA
J: TRBJ1-3
size: many
DNA: TGTGCCAGTCGAGGGATCTCTGGAAACACCATATATTTT
CDR3: CASRGISGNTIYF

V: TRBV2
D: NA
J: TRBJ2-1
size: many
DNA: TGTGCCAGCAGTACCCGGCGGGGCTCCCCTGAGGAGCAGTTCTTC
CDR3: CASSTRRGSPEEQFF

V: TRBV20-1
D: NA
J: TRBJ2-7
size: many
DNA: TGCAGTGTGGTACAGGGGAGGGAGCAGTACTTC
CDR3: CSVVQGREQYF

V: TRBV5-1
D: NA
J: TRBJ2-5
size: many
DNA: TGCGCCAGCAGTGAAAGCGGAGTTAAAGACACCCAGTACTTC
CDR3: CASSESGVKDTQYF

V: TRBV27
D: NA
J: TRBJ2-3
size: many
DNA: TGTGCCAGCAGTTTAAGCGGGCGTACGCAGTATTTT
CDR3: CASSLSGRTQYF

V: TRBV28
D: NA
J: TRBJ2-7
size: many
DNA: TGTGCCAGCAGTTCACCGGGACTCTCCTACGAGCAGTACTTC
CDR3: CASSSPGLSYEQYF

V: TRBV6-1
D: TRBD2
J: TRBJ2-1
size: NA
DNA: TGTGCCAGCAGTCACGCCAACACCCTAGCGGGGGGCTCCTACAATGAGCAGTTTTTC
CDR3: CASSHANTLAGGSYNEQFF

V: TRBV2
D: TRBD1
J: TRBJ1-6
size: NA
DNA: TGTGCCAGCAGAGAGGGACAGGGGCGCAATTCACCCCTCCACTTT
CDR3: CASREGQGRNSPLHF

V: TRBV7-2
D: TRBD2
J: TRBJ2-1
size: NA
DNA: TGTGCCAGCAGCTTAGTTGGTAGCGGGACATACAATGAGCAGTTCTTC
CDR3: CASSLVGSGTYNEQFF

V: TRBV6-5
D: NA
J: TRBJ2-5
size: many
DNA: TGTGCCAGCAGTTACGATAGGGTGGAGACCCAGTACTTC
CDR3: CASSYDRVETQYF

V: TRBV6-1
D: TRBD2
J: TRBJ2-1
size: many
DNA: TGTGCCAGCAGTACGCTACAAGCGGGAGGGTGGGATGAGCAGTTCTTC
CDR3: CASSTLQAGGWDEQFF

V: TRBV28
D: NA
J: TRBJ2-1
size: NA
DNA: TGTGCCAGCAGTTTGCGGGCCATAGTAGGGAATGAGCAGTTCTTC
CDR3: CASSLRAIVGNEQFF

V: TRBV30
D: TRBD2
J: TRBJ2-2
size: many
DNA: TGTGCCTGGAGGGCTCCGGGACTAGGTGGCGGGGAGCTGTTTTTT
CDR3: CAWRAPGLGGGELFF

V: TRBV19
D: TRBD1
J: TRBJ1-4
size: NA
DNA: TGTGCCAGTAGTATCGACATAACAGGGGTCAATGAAAAACTGTTTTTT
CDR3: CASSIDITGVNEKLFF

V: TRBV2
D: TRBD1
J: TRBJ2-2
size: NA
DNA: TGTGCCAGCACCCTAGGGACAGGGCAGACCGGGGAGCTGTTTTTT
CDR3: CASTLGTGQTGELFF

V: TRBV3-1
D: NA
J: TRBJ2-1
size: many
DNA: TGTGCCAGCAGCCAAGGGCGCTCCTACAATGAGCAGTTCTTC
CDR3: CASSQGRSYNEQFF

V: TRBV18
D: NA
J: TRBJ2-5
size: many
DNA: TGTGCCACACAGGGTGGGCGAGAGACCCAGTACTTC
CDR3: CATQGGRETQYF

V: TRBV10-3
D: NA
J: TRBJ2-5
size: many
DNA: TGTGCCATCAGTGAGTCGGGAGCGGAACGGTCGGAGACCCAGTACTTC
CDR3: CAISESGAERSETQYF

V: TRBV3-1
D: TRBD1
J: TRBJ2-3
size: NA
DNA: TGTGCCAGCAGCCAACAGGGGGCGCAGTATTTT
CDR3: CASSQQGAQYF